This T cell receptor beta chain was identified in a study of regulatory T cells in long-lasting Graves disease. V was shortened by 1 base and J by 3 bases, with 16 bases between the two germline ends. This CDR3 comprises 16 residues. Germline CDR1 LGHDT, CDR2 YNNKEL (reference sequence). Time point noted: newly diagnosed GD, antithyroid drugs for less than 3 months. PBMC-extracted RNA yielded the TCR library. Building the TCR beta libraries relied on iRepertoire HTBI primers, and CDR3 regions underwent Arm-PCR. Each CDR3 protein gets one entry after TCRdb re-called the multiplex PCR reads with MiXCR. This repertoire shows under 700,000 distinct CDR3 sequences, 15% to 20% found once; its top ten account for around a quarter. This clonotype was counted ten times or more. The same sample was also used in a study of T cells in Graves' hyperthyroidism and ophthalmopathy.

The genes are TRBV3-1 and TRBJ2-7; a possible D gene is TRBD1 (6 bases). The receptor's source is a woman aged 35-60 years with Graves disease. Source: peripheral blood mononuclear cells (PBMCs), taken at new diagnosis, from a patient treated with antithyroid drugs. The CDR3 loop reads CASSQGGPTLDYEQYF. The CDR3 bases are TGTGCCAGCAGCCAAGGGGGGCCTACTCTCGACTACGAGCAGTACTTC.